The source of this T cell receptor beta chain is a study of cytotoxic CD8 clonotypes in ibrutinib-treated CLL. Study-wide background: Response samples were taken after a median around 11 months of treatment, range 6 to 36. The study's findings and limits: Clonality showed a rise at ibrutinib response that reversed toward baseline at progression.

Frozen PBMC stocks contributed around 1.9 micrograms of genomic DNA to the TCR beta libraries. V lost 1 base to trimming and J lost 6 bases, with 14 bases between them. Germline V gene data show CDR1 as SGHTA and CDR2 as FQGTGA. The CDR3 totals 15 residues. A word on this clone: What it binds is not known.

This table comes from immunoSEQ multiplex PCR, and its TCRdb copy is limited to in-frame clones, with some not included. This sample has roughly 130,000 clones, with 91% found just once. The V gene is TRBV7-3, the J gene TRBJ2-3, with D unclear. Sequencing used PBMCs, obtained after 12 months of ibrutinib treatment. The source of this sequence is a human donor with chronic lymphocytic leukemia. The CDR3 DNA sequence: TGTGCCAGCAGCTTAAACGTCCTTCCCGGGGATACGCAGTATTTT. Its translation: CASSLNVLPGDTQYF.